Reported below is one T cell receptor beta chain. Its antigen is not identified. The study ran its PCR with 60 Vbeta and 13 Jbeta primers. Profiled with immunoSEQ multiplex PCR; TCRdb holds only in-frame clones, not every one. In the table there are around 50,000 clones, almost 85% of which are singletons. Germline CDR1 reads SGHRS; CDR2 reads YFSETQ. V shed 7 bases and J 9 bases; nucleotides not matched to a gene: 11. CDR3 length: 13 residues. The record originates from a study of cytomegalovirus exposure and HLA in healthy donors. Points from the study as a whole: Data from an earlier analysis indicated that most TCR beta V segments were productive either about 87% or about 30% of the time. CMV serostatus was the only recorded immune exposure for donors. Within the data, a cluster of highly shared sequence variants was likely a sequencing artifact.

The specimen sequenced was PBMCs. The V call is TRBV5-1, the J call TRBJ1-2, with TRBD1 matching 8 bases. This TCR derives from a man aged 45 to 65 in good health and CMV-seronegative. CDR3: CASAGTGTDRYTF. For the CDR3, the DNA is TGCGCCAGCGCCGGGACAGGAACCGACCGCTACACCTTC.